Listed below are T cell receptor beta chains from one sample, sequenced in a study of control samples from healthy donors and cancer patients. The repertoire was sequenced with immunoSEQ multiplex PCR; TCRdb's copy has only in-frame clones and lacks some. The table records about 130,000 clones, roughly 90% of them present only once. The sequenced sample consisted of blood. Receptor source: a man aged 40-50 years in good health. Both conserved end residues are part of each CDR3. The D gene is left open where the match is weak. Rows may omit the clone size; those that give it use once, few, many or a size class.

abundance	v_gene	d_gene	j_gene	CDR3aa	CDR3nt
-	TRBV5-1	TRBD2	TRBJ2-1	CASSSSTSGGLDEQFF	TGCGCCAGCAGCTCATCAACTAGCGGGGGGTTGGATGAGCAGTTCTTC
-	TRBV5-4	-	TRBJ1-1	CASSDEWNTEAFF	TGTGCCAGCAGCGACGAATGGAACACTGAAGCTTTCTTT
-	TRBV6-5	-	TRBJ2-7	CASSSLGRTYEQYF	TGTGCCAGCAGTTCCCTGGGACGGACTTACGAGCAGTACTTC
-	TRBV4-2	-	TRBJ2-3	CASSQVVGGGLSTDTQYF	TGTGCCAGCAGCCAAGTGGTTGGGGGGGGGCTTAGCACAGATACGCAGTATTTT
-	TRBV4-2	-	TRBJ2-1	CASSQVGSVDYSSYNEQFF	TGTGCCAGCAGCCAAGTTGGTAGCGTGGACTATAGCTCCTACAATGAGCAGTTCTTC
-	TRBV5-6	-	TRBJ2-3	CASSLGGPTDTQYF	TGTGCCAGCAGCTTGGGGGGCCCCACAGATACGCAGTATTTT
once	TRBV2	TRBD1	TRBJ1-6	CASIRTDRVSPLHF	TGTGCCAGCATCCGGACAGACAGGGTTTCACCCCTCCACTTT
-	TRBV3-1/TRBV3-2	-	TRBJ1-3	CASSQSYSGNTIYF	TGTGCCAGCAGCCAGTCTTACTCTGGAAACACCATATATTTT
-	TRBV7-9	TRBD1	TRBJ1-4	CASSPPGQQGTTNEKLFF	TGTGCCAGCAGCCCGCCGGGACAGCAAGGGACAACTAATGAAAAACTGTTTTTT
-	TRBV27	-	TRBJ2-1	CASESAGTLYNEQFF	TGTGCCAGCGAATCTGCGGGAACCCTCTACAATGAGCAGTTCTTC
-	TRBV19	-	TRBJ1-1	CASSIDLGRGTEAFF	TGTGCCAGTAGTATAGATCTAGGACGGGGAACTGAAGCTTTCTTT
-	TRBV2	TRBD1	TRBJ1-5	CASSEADRRFQPQHF	TGTGCCAGCAGTGAAGCGGACAGGCGGTTTCAGCCCCAGCATTTT
-	TRBV24-1	TRBD2	TRBJ2-3	CATSDFVRGRGGTTDTQYF	TGTGCCACCAGTGATTTCGTGCGGGGGAGAGGTGGTACAACTGATACGCAGTATTTT
-	TRBV6-1	-	TRBJ2-1	CASSEEGVGSYNEQFF	TGTGCCAGCAGTGAAGAAGGGGTCGGGTCCTACAATGAGCAGTTCTTC
-	TRBV11-2	-	TRBJ2-5	CASSLRGPQETQYF	TGTGCCAGCAGCTTAAGGGGACCCCAAGAGACCCAGTACTTC
-	TRBV19	TRBD1	TRBJ2-2	CASSSQGAGELFF	TGTGCCAGTAGTTCGCAGGGGGCCGGGGAGCTGTTTTTT
-	TRBV5-4	-	TRBJ2-1	CASSLRGAYNEQFF	TGTGCCAGCAGCTTGCGCGGGGCCTACAATGAGCAGTTCTTC
-	TRBV4-2	TRBD2	TRBJ2-1	CASSPNSVAGAHEQFF	TGTGCCAGCAGCCCAAACTCAGTAGCGGGGGCCCATGAGCAGTTCTTC
-	TRBV7-9	-	TRBJ1-3	CASSIQGSGNTIYF	TGTGCCAGCAGCATTCAGGGCTCTGGAAACACCATATATTTT
-	TRBV7-2	-	TRBJ1-2	CASSPRVGSHGYTF	TGTGCCAGCAGCCCGCGTGTGGGCTCTCATGGCTACACCTTC
-	TRBV2	-	TRBJ2-1	CASQYGVSSYNEQFF	TGTGCCAGTCAGTACGGGGTCAGCTCCTACAATGAGCAGTTCTTC
-	TRBV7-7	-	TRBJ1-4	CASSLRVDEKLFF	TGTGCTAGCAGTCTAAGAGTGGATGAAAAACTGTTTTTT